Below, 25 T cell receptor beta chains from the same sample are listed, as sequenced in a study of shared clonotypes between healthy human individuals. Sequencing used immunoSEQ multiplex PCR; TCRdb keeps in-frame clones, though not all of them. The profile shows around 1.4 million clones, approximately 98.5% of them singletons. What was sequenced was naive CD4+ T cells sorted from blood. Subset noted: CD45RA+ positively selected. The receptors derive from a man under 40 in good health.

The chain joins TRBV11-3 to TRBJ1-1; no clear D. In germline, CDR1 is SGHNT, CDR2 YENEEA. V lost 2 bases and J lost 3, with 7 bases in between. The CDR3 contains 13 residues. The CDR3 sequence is CASSLHGDTEAFF. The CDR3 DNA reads TGTGCCAGCAGCTTACACGGGGACACTGAAGCTTTCTTT.

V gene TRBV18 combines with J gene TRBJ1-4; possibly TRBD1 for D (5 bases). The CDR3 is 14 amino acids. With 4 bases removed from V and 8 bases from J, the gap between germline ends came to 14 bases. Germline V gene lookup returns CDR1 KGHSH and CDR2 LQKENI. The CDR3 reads CASSLTAFGEKLFF. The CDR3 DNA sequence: TGTGCCAGCTCACTGACAGCATTTGGGGAAAAACTGTTTTTT. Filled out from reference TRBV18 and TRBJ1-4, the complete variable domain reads NAGVMQNPRHLVRRRGQEARLRCSPMKGHSHVYWYRQLPEEGLKFMVYLQKENIIDESGMPKERFSAEFPKEGPSILRIQQVVRGDSAAYFCASSLTAFGEKLFFGSGTQLSVL.

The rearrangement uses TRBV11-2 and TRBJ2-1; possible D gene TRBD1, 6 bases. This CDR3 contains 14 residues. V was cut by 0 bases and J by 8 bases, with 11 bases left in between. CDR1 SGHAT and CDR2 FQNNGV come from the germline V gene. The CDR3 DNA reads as TGTGCCAGCAGCTTAGATGCTGGGGGCGATGAGCAGTTCTTC. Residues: CASSLDAGGDEQFF.

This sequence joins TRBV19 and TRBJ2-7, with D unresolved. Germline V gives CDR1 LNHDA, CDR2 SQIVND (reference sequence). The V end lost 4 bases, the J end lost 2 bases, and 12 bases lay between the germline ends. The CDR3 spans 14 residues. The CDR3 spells CASSRHKPPYEQYF. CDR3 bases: TGTGCCAGTAGTAGACACAAACCACCCTACGAGCAGTACTTC.

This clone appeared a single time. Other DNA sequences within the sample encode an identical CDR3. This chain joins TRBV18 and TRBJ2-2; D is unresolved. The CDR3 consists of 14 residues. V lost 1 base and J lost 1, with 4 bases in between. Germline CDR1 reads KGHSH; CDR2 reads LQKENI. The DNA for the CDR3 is TGTGCCAGCTCACCACGTCAGAACACCGGGGAGCTGTTTTTT. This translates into CASSPRQNTGELFF.

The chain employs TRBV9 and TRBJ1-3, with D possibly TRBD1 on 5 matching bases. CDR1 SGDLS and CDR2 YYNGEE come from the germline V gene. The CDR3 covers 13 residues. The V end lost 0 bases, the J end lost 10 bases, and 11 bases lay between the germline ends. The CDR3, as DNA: TGTGCCAGCAGCGTAGAGCCAGGGAGTACCATATATTTT. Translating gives CASSVEPGSTIYF. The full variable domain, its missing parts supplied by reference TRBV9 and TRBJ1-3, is DSGVTQTPKHLITATGQRVTLRCSPRSGDLSVYWYQQSLDQGLQFLIQYYNGEERAKGNILERFSAQQFPDLHSELNLSSLELGDSALYFCASSVEPGSTIYFGEGSWLTVV.

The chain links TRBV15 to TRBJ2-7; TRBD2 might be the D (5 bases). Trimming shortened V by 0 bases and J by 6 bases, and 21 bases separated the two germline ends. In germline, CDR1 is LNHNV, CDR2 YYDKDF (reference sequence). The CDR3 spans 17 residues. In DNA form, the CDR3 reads TGTGCCACCAGCAGAGATGGGTCGAGGGCATGGAGGTCCGAGCAGTACTTC. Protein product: CATSRDGSRAWRSEQYF. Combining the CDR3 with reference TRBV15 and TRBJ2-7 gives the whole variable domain DAMVIQNPRYQVTQFGKPVTLSCSQTLNHNVMYWYQQKSSQAPKLLFHYYDKDFNNEADTPDNFQSRRPNTSFCFLDIRSPGLGDTAMYLCATSRDGSRAWRSEQYFGPGTRLTVT.

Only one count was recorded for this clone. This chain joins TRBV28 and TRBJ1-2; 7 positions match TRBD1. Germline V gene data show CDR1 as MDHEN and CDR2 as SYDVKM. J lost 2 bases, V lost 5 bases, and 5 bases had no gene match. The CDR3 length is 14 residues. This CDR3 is CASSIQQGNYGYTF. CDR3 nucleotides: TGTGCCAGCAGTATACAACAGGGGAACTATGGCTACACCTTC.

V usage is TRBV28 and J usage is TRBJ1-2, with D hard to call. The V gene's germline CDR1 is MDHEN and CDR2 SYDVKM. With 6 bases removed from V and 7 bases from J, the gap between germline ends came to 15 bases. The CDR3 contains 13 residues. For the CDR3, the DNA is TGTGCCAGCAGGACAACCCTAGCAGGTGGCTACACCTTC. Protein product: CASRTTLAGGYTF.

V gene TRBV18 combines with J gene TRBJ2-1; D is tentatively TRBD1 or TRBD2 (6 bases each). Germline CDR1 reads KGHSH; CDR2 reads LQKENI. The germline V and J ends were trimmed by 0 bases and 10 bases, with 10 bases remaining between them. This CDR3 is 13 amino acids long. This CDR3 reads CASSPPSGAEQFF. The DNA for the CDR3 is TGTGCCAGCTCACCACCGTCGGGGGCCGAGCAGTTCTTC.

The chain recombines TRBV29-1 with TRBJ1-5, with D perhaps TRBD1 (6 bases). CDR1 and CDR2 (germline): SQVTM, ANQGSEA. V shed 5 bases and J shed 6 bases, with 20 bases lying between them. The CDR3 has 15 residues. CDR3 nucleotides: TGCAGCGTTTGCATTGCAGGGGAGCGTGGTCAGCCCCAGCATTTT. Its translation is CSVCIAGERGQPQHF.

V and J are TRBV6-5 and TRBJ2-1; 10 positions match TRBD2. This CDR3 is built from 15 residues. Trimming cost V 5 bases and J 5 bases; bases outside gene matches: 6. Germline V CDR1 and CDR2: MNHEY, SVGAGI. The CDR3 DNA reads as TGTGCCAGCAGTCGACTAGCGGGTCTAAACAATGAGCAGTTCTTC. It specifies CASSRLAGLNNEQFF.

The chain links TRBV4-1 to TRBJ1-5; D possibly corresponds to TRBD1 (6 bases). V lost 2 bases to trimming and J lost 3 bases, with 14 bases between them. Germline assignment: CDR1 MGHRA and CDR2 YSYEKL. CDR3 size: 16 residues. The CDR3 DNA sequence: TGCGCCAGCAGCCAACACAGGGCCCCGCACAATCAGCCCCAGCATTTT. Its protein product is CASSQHRAPHNQPQHF.

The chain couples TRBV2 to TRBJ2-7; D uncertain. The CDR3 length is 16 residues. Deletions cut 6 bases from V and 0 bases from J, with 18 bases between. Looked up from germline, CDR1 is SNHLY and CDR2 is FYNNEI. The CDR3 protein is CASRGRNKVFSYEQYF. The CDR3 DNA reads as TGTGCCAGCAGAGGAAGGAACAAGGTTTTCTCCTACGAGCAGTACTTC.

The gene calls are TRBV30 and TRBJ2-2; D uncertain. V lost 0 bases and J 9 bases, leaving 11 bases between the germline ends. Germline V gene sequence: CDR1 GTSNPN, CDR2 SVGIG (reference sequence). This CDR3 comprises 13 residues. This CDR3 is CAWSVPNGRELFF. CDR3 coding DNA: TGTGCCTGGAGTGTACCGAATGGAAGGGAGCTGTTTTTT.

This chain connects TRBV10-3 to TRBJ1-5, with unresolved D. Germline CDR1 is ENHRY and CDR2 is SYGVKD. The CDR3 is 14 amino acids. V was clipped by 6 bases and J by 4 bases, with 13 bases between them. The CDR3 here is CAISHHLWNQPQHF. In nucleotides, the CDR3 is TGTGCCATCAGCCACCACCTATGGAATCAGCCCCAGCATTTT.

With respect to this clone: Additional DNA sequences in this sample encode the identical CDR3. The CDR3 nucleotides are TGTGCCAGCAGCCTACTAGCGGGAGGGGCAGATACGCAGTATTTT. Protein sequence: CASSLLAGGADTQYF. The rearrangement uses TRBV7-6 and TRBJ2-3; 13 positions agree with TRBD2. Germline CDR1 and CDR2: SGHVS and FNYEAQ. After removal of 5 bases from V and 4 bases from J, the junction contained 3 bases not matched to a gene. CDR3 length: 15 amino acids.

Written as DNA, the CDR3 is TGTGCCAGCGCATGGGGGGGCACAGATACGCAGTATTTT. Translating it yields CASAWGGTDTQYF. The rearrangement joins TRBV28 to TRBJ2-3; the D gene is possibly TRBD2 (6 bases). Germline V CDR1 and CDR2: MDHEN, SYDVKM. The germline V and J ends were trimmed by 8 bases and 1 base, with 10 bases remaining between them. The length of the CDR3 is 13 residues. The whole variable domain, filled in from reference TRBV28 and TRBJ2-3, reads DVKVTQSSRYLVKRTGEKVFLECVQDMDHENMFWYRQDPGLGLRLIYFSYDVKMKEKGDIPEGYSVSREKKERFSLILESASTNQTSMYLCASAWGGTDTQYFGPGTRLTVL.

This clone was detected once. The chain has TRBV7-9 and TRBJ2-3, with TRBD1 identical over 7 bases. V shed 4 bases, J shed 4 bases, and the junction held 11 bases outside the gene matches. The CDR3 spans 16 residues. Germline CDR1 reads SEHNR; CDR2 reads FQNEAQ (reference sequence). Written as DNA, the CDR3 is TGTGCCAGCAGCTCGATGACAGGGAATGGCGCAGATACGCAGTATTTT. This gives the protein CASSSMTGNGADTQYF.

The CDR3, as DNA: TGTGCCAGCAGTTTCGGACAGGGTACTAGCAATCAGCCCCAGCATTTT. It translates to CASSFGQGTSNQPQHF. V is TRBV28 and J is TRBJ1-5; 8 bases line up with TRBD1. CDR1 is MDHEN and CDR2 is SYDVKM in the germline V gene. CDR3 length: 16 residues. V trimming: 3 bases; J trimming: 0 bases; junction bases outside the gene matches: 4. The whole variable domain, remainder taken from reference TRBV28 and TRBJ1-5, is DVKVTQSSRYLVKRTGEKVFLECVQDMDHENMFWYRQDPGLGLRLIYFSYDVKMKEKGDIPEGYSVSREKKERFSLILESASTNQTSMYLCASSFGQGTSNQPQHFGDGTRLSIL.

The CDR3 sequence: CASSEYGKQGDGYTF. The DNA of the CDR3 is TGTGCCAGCAGTGAATACGGAAAACAGGGGGATGGCTACACCTTC. The chain has TRBV2 and TRBJ1-2; the match to TRBD1 covers 8 bases. The germline CDR1 and CDR2 sequences are SNHLY and FYNNEI. The CDR3 loop spans 15 amino acids. V lost 2 bases, J lost 6 bases, and 8 bases stayed unmatched.

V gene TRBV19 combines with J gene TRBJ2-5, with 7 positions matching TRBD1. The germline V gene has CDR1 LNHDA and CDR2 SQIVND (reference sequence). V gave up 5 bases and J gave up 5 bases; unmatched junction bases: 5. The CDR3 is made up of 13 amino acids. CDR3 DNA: TGTGCCAGTAGTCGACAGGGATGGGAGACCCAGTACTTC. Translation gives CASSRQGWETQYF.

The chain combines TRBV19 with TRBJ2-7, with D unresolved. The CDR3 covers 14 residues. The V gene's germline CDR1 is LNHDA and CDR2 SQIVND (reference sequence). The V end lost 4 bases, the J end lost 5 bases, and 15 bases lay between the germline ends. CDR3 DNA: TGTGCCAGTAGTACCCCCCTCGGCAGCCACGAGCAGTACTTC. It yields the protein CASSTPLGSHEQYF.

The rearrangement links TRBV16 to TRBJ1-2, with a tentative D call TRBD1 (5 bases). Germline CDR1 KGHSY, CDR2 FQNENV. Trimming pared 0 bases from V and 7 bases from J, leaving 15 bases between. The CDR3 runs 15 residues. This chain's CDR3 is CASSQSPLSGVGYTF. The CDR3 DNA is TGTGCCAGCAGCCAATCCCCTCTCTCGGGGGTTGGCTACACCTTC. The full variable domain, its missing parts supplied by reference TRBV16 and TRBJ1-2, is GEEVAQTPKHLVRGEGQKAKLYCAPIKGHSYVFWYQQVLKNEFKFLISFQNENVFDETGMPKERFSAKCLPNSPCSLEIQATKLEDSAVYFCASSQSPLSGVGYTFGSGTRLTVV.

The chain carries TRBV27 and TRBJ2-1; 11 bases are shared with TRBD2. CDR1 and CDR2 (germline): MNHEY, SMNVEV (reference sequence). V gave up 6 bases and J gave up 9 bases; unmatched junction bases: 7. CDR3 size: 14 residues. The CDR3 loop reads CASRRLAGPFEQFF. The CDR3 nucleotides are TGTGCCAGCAGACGACTAGCGGGGCCCTTTGAGCAGTTCTTC.